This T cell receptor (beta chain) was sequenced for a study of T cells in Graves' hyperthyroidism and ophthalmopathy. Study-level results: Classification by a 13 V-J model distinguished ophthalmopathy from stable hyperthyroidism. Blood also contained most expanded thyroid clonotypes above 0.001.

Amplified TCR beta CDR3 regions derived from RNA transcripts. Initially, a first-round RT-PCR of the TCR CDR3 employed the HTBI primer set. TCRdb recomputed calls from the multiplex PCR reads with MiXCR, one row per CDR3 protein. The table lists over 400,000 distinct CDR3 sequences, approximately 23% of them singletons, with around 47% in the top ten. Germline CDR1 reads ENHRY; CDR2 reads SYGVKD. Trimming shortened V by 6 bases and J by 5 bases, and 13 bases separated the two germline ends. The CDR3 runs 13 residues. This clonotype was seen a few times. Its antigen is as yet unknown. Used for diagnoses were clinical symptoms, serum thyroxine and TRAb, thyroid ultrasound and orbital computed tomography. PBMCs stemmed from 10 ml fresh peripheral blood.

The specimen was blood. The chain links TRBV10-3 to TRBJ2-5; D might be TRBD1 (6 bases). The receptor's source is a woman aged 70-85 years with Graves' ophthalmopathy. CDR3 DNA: TGTGCCATCAGAGGGCAGGGGTCGGAGACCCAGTACTTC. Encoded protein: CAIRGQGSETQYF.